Listed below are T cell receptor beta chains from one sample, sequenced in a study of T cells in Graves' hyperthyroidism and ophthalmopathy. Each CDR3 protein is one row after TCRdb ran MiXCR on the multiplex PCR reads. Altogether some 580,000 distinct CDR3 sequences are present, approximately 15% being singletons, with the ten largest covering around 3.5%. The material sequenced was blood. These receptors originate from a middle-aged woman with Graves' ophthalmopathy. The CDR3 runs from the conserved cysteine through the conserved F or W.

v_call: TRBV7-2
j_call: TRBJ2-1
cdr3_aa: CASSLDTYNEQFF

v_call: TRBV7-2
j_call: TRBJ2-7
cdr3_aa: CASSLGRQSLEQYF

v_call: TRBV10-3
j_call: TRBJ1-1
cdr3_aa: CAIARGLNTEAFF

v_call: TRBV9
j_call: TRBJ2-5
cdr3_aa: CASSVGGNQGETQYF

v_call: TRBV11-2
j_call: TRBJ2-4
cdr3_aa: CASSLGEIAKNIQYF

v_call: TRBV2
j_call: TRBJ2-5
cdr3_aa: CASSPTGRETQYF

v_call: TRBV11-1
j_call: TRBJ1-1
cdr3_aa: CASSFGTGPATEAFF

v_call: TRBV5-1
j_call: TRBJ2-2
cdr3_aa: CASSLGRGDTGELFF

v_call: TRBV2
j_call: TRBJ1-1
cdr3_aa: CASSYHRGQNTEAFF

v_call: TRBV4-1
j_call: TRBJ1-6
cdr3_aa: CASSPSSRVNNSPLHF

v_call: TRBV12-3/TRBV12-4
j_call: TRBJ1-2
cdr3_aa: CASSWVLGGAPDYGYTF

v_call: TRBV10-3
j_call: TRBJ1-1
cdr3_aa: CATSNRAGGTEAFF

v_call: TRBV7-8
j_call: TRBJ2-3
cdr3_aa: CASSFSPTDTQYF

v_call: TRBV28
j_call: TRBJ2-5
cdr3_aa: CASSLVAGGLETQYF

v_call: TRBV7-9
j_call: TRBJ2-3
cdr3_aa: CASSLQASSYTQYF

v_call: TRBV2
j_call: TRBJ2-1
cdr3_aa: CASLREIYNEQFF

v_call: TRBV7-9
j_call: TRBJ2-7
cdr3_aa: CASSTGQGSNEQYF

v_call: TRBV20-1
j_call: TRBJ2-1
cdr3_aa: CSAPSQQGARVQFF

v_call: TRBV12-3/TRBV12-4
j_call: TRBJ1-2
cdr3_aa: CASSLNQGGYTF

v_call: TRBV30
j_call: TRBJ2-5
cdr3_aa: CAWTQSQLQETQYF

v_call: TRBV7-2
j_call: TRBJ2-3
cdr3_aa: CASSLGSGSGGDTQYF

v_call: TRBV5-1
j_call: TRBJ2-7
cdr3_aa: CASSLGTRTYEQYF

v_call: TRBV7-7
j_call: TRBJ2-5
cdr3_aa: CASSPTGSRGKTQYF

v_call: TRBV11-2
j_call: TRBJ2-1
cdr3_aa: CASSLMGSFYNEQFF

v_call: TRBV2
j_call: TRBJ2-1
cdr3_aa: CASSVGTQTSGEQFF

v_call: TRBV11-2
j_call: TRBJ2-5
cdr3_aa: CASSLVAGIQETQYF

v_call: TRBV19
j_call: TRBJ1-5
cdr3_aa: CASSWGAQTPSQPQHF

v_call: TRBV28
j_call: TRBJ1-5
cdr3_aa: CASNIQGAGYQPQHF

v_call: TRBV28
j_call: TRBJ2-7
cdr3_aa: CASSLRLAGSYEQYF

v_call: TRBV13
j_call: TRBJ2-1
cdr3_aa: CASSYTARDRWNNEQFF

v_call: TRBV2
j_call: TRBJ1-1
cdr3_aa: CASRKANTEAFF

v_call: TRBV12-3/TRBV12-4
j_call: TRBJ2-7
cdr3_aa: CASSLAGQALYEQYF

v_call: TRBV3-1
j_call: TRBJ2-1
cdr3_aa: CASSHRWTGGSPYNEQFF

v_call: TRBV27
j_call: TRBJ2-1
cdr3_aa: CASRGVGRSYNEQFF

v_call: TRBV6-2/TRBV6-3
j_call: TRBJ1-1
cdr3_aa: CASSFNINTEAFF

v_call: TRBV20-1
j_call: TRBJ1-4
cdr3_aa: CSARDRDSEKLFF

v_call: TRBV2
j_call: TRBJ2-1
cdr3_aa: CASSEVSSYNEQFF

v_call: TRBV29-1
j_call: TRBJ1-1
cdr3_aa: CSVEWGGAEAFF

v_call: TRBV7-9
j_call: TRBJ2-7
cdr3_aa: CASSFSSNRLVGGYEQYF

v_call: TRBV10-3
j_call: TRBJ1-1
cdr3_aa: CAISPLAGTEAFF

v_call: TRBV11-3
j_call: TRBJ2-1
cdr3_aa: CASSPTLASYNEQFF

v_call: TRBV19
j_call: TRBJ1-1
cdr3_aa: CASTKTVDTEAFF

v_call: TRBV19
j_call: TRBJ1-5
cdr3_aa: CASSMKTEVYSNQPQHF